Shown below are 2 T cell receptor beta chains from a single sample sequenced in a study of blood T cell repertoires in COVID-19. Measured with immunoSEQ multiplex PCR; TCRdb has only the in-frame clones, and not every one. Of a few hundred thousand clones listed, over 75% were seen once; the top ten hold roughly 8%. Sequencing used peripheral blood. The receptors were sampled from a woman between 45 and 60 years old who had recovered from COVID-19.

The V call is TRBV5-4, the J call TRBJ2-2, with 7 bases identical to TRBD2. CDR1 and CDR2 (germline): SGHNT, YYREEE (reference sequence). V lost 4 bases, J lost 4 bases, and 13 bases stayed unmatched. The CDR3 is made up of 17 amino acids. The CDR3 sequence: CASSPEIGLAVTGELFF. The CDR3 nucleotides read TGTGCCAGCAGCCCGGAAATCGGGCTAGCGGTCACCGGGGAGCTGTTTTTT.

This rearrangement joins TRBV28 to TRBJ2-5, with 9 bases matching TRBD1. Germline V gene lookup returns CDR1 MDHEN and CDR2 SYDVKM. The CDR3 loop spans 17 amino acids. V lost 5 bases, J lost 7 bases, and 17 bases stayed unmatched. The CDR3 loop reads CASSTTGTGMWGGTQYF. CDR3 nucleotides: TGTGCCAGCAGTACCACCGGGACAGGGATGTGGGGTGGGACCCAGTACTTC.